The entry that follows covers one T cell receptor (beta chain) sequence. No antigen is known for it. Qualities for individual bases were not recorded, and no much larger clone is one base off. Amplification of TCR beta CDR3 regions was carried out from RNA transcripts. The TCR CDR3 was subjected to a first round of RT-PCR using the HTBI primer set and the Qiagen OneStep RT-PCR kit. Libraries were constructed in a second round of multiplex PCR, after which size selection and purification were performed. The libraries were sequenced on an Illumina HiSeq2000 using paired-end 100 bp reads. As for the original processing: SOAPnuke was used to process the raw data, removing reads that contained adapters or uncalled bases, had a mean Phred below 15, or lacked an exact match to the constant primer or identifier. COPE v1.2.5 was used to merge high-quality paired reads, and clonotypes were defined as unique nucleotide sequences. Clonotypes were aligned to IMGT TRBV, TRBD and TRBJ reference segments using MiTCR v1.1. Only V-J combinations with frequency above 0.0001, covering roughly 99% of repertoires, were analysed. A TCS score was defined as the ratio of F50 (clonal expansion) to E x V (chaos), with BLOSUM62-based TCRdist applied between CDR3 peptides within each V-J. Welch's t-statistics and random forest reduced just over 500 V-J features to 10 to 15, which were used in a naive Bayes classifier (R e1071). The similarity between thyroid and blood repertoires was quantified using the Morisita-Horn index. Using fastp at Q25 and MiXCR, TCRdb reprocessed the public reads and kept productive beta chains. Every CDR3 protein is listed once, alongside the most common genes and DNA of its rows. The V and J calls shown here were made by TCRdb, not taken from the authors' results. The sample table lists hundreds of thousands of distinct CDR3 sequences, roughly 14% of them with a count of one. The biggest ten clones account for 4.3% of the sample.

Ophthalmopathy patients had moderately to severely active disease, Clinical Activity Score of at least 3, NOSPECS grade of at least 4, and duration under 3 months. Patients with uncontrolled infections, other autoimmune diseases, pregnancy or lactation were excluded. Diagnoses relied on clinical symptoms, serum thyroxine and TRAb, thyroid ultrasound and orbital computed tomography. Ficoll-Paque density gradient centrifugation was used to isolate PBMCs from around 10 ml of fresh peripheral blood. Total RNA was extracted using Trizol reagent, and RNA quality was assessed on an Agilent 2100 Bioanalyzer. The sample comes from a study of T cells in Graves' hyperthyroidism and ophthalmopathy (dated by TCRdb to the late 2010s). About the study as a whole: Peripheral blood samples were taken at the time of initial diagnosis, prior to any treatment. TCR V-J signatures able to tell the groups apart were searched for in a discovery cohort of 90 to 100 patients, of whom more than 40 had Graves' ophthalmopathy and around 56 had stable Graves' hyperthyroidism. Prospective prediction of ophthalmopathy was tested in an independent validation cohort of approximately 18 hyperthyroidism patients and roughly 16 patients who later progressed to ophthalmopathy. For training and testing, the 80 to 100 patients in the discovery cohort were randomly divided in a 7:3 ratio. Thyroid tissue and blood T-cell repertoires from about six Graves' hyperthyroidism patients were also compared in the study. Following sampling, methimazole starting at 30 mg daily was given to hyperthyroidism patients, and high-dose intravenous methylprednisolone was given to ophthalmopathy patients. The paper describes TCR Vbeta CDR3 sequencing of fewer than 150 peripheral blood samples, made up of about 40 ophthalmopathy patients, around 73 hyperthyroidism patients and some 17 progressor patients. Findings and caveats that apply to the study as a whole: In validation, the model predicted progression to ophthalmopathy a median of approximately 6.6 months before onset, with over 60% sensitivity and 72.22% specificity. No statistical method was used to set the sample size in advance, and investigators knew the group allocation. A model built on a 13 V-J signature distinguished ophthalmopathy from stable hyperthyroidism, reaching roughly 88% sensitivity and about 81% specificity in cross-validation and 80%/75% in testing. Blood samples also contained most of the expanded thyroid clonotypes (frequency above 0.001), which suggests that blood repertoires may reflect thyroid immune responses.

According to the germline V gene, CDR1 reads ENHRY and CDR2 reads SYGVKD. From the cysteine up to the phenylalanine, the CDR3 has a length of 13 residues. The read is trimmed to its CDR3 DNA, 39 bases read in frame from base 1. Trimming takes 5 bases from V and 3 bases from J, and the germline ends sit 10 bases apart. Rearrangement joined TRBV10-3 to TRBJ1-1; tentative D gene TRBD1, with 6 bases matching. This clonotype originated in a woman aged 40 to 50 with Graves' ophthalmopathy. Sample: blood. The sequenced DNA: TGTGCCATCAGTTACAGGGTTGACACTGAAGCTTTCTTT. This codes for CAISYRVDTEAFF.